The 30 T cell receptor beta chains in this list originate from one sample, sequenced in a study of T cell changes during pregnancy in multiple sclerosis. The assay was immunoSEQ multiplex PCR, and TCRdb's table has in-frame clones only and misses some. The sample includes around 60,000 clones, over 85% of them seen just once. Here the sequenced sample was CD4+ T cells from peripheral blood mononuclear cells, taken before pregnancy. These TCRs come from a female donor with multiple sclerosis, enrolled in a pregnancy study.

CDR3 coding DNA: TGTGCCAGCAGCTTGCCATGGGGGCCTACCGGGGCTGAAGCTTTCTTT. It is translated as CASSLPWGPTGAEAFF. The chain links TRBV7-2 to TRBJ1-1; possible D gene TRBD1, 6 bases. This CDR3 has 16 amino acids. V was trimmed by 3 bases and J by 6 bases, leaving 20 bases between them. CDR1 is SGHTA, CDR2 FQGNSA, per germline.

In DNA, the CDR3 is TGTGCCAGCAGCTTGGCCAGCGGGGAAAAACTGTTTTTT. This sequence encodes CASSLASGEKLFF. The chain employs TRBV5-5 and TRBJ1-4; D remains unclear. Germline CDR1 SGHKS, CDR2 YYEKEE (reference sequence). The CDR3 has 13 residues. Trimming removed 0 bases from V and 8 bases from J, with 8 bases in between.

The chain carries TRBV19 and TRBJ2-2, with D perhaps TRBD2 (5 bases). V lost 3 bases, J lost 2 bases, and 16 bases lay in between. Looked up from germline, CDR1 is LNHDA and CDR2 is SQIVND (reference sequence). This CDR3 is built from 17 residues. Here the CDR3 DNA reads TGTGCCAGTAGTATCAAATTTTCCGGGATCAACACCGGGGAGCTGTTTTTT. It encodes CASSIKFSGINTGELFF.

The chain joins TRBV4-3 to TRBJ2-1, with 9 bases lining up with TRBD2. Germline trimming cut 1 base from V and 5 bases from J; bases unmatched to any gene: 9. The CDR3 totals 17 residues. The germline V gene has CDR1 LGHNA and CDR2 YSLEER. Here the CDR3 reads CASSQAEWLAGNNEQFF. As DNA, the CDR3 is TGCGCCAGCAGCCAAGCGGAGTGGCTAGCGGGAAACAATGAGCAGTTCTTC.

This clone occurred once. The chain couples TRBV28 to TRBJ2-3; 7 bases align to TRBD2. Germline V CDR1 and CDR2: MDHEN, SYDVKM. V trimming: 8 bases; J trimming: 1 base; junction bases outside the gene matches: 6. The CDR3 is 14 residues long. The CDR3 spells CASSKLARTDTQYF. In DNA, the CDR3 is TGTGCCAGCTCCAAACTAGCGCGCACAGATACGCAGTATTTT.

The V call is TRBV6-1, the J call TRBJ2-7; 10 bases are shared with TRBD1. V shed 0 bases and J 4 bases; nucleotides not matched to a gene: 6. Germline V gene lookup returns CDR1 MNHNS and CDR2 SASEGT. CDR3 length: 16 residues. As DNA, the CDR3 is TGTGCCAGCAGTGAAGCGGGGACAGGGGTTTTATACGAGCAGTACTTC. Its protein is CASSEAGTGVLYEQYF.

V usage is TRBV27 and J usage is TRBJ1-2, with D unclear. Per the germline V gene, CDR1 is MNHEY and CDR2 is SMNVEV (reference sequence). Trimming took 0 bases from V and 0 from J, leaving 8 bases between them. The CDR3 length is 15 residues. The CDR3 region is CASSLSRSSNYGYTF. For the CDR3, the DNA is TGTGCCAGCAGTTTATCCCGGTCATCTAACTATGGCTACACCTTC.

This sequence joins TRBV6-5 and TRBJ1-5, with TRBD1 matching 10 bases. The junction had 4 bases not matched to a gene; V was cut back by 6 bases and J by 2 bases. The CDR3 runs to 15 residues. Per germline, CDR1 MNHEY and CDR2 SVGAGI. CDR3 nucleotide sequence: TGTGCCAGCAGGGGGACAGGGGACCGCAATCAGCCCCAGCATTTT. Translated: CASRGTGDRNQPQHF.

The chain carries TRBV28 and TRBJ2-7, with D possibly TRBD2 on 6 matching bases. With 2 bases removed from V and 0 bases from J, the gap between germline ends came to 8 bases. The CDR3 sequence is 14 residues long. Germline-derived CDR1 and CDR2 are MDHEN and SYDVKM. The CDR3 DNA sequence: TGTGCCAGCAGTTTAGCGGGGAGCTCCTACGAGCAGTACTTC. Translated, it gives CASSLAGSSYEQYF.

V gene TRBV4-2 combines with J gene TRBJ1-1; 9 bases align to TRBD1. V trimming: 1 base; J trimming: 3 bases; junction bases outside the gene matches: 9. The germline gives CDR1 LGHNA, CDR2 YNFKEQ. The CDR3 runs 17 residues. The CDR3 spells CASSQGPTGGAYTEAFF. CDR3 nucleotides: TGTGCCAGCAGCCAAGGGCCTACAGGGGGCGCTTACACTGAAGCTTTCTTT.

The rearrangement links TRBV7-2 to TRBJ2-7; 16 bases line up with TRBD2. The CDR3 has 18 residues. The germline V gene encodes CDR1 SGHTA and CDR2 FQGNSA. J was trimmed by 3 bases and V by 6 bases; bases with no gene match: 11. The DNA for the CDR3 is TGTGCCAGCAGTCCTGGGACTAGCGGGAGGGCGGCTAACTACGAGCAGTACTTC. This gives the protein CASSPGTSGRAANYEQYF.

This chain's CDR3 is CASSLVSTGYSGNTIYF. CDR3 bases: TGTGCCAGCAGCTTAGTTTCCACGGGGTACTCTGGAAACACCATATATTTT. The chain employs TRBV7-9 and TRBJ1-3, with no clear D. Germline assignment: CDR1 SEHNR and CDR2 FQNEAQ (reference sequence). Trimming removed 1 base at V and 0 bases at J, with 13 bases between. The length of the CDR3 is 17 residues.

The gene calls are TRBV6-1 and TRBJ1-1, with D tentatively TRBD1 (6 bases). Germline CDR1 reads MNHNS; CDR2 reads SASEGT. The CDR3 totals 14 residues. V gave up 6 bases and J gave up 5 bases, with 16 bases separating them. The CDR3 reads CASSPDRYSTEAFF. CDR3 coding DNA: TGTGCCAGCAGCCCAGACAGGTATAGTACTGAAGCTTTCTTT.

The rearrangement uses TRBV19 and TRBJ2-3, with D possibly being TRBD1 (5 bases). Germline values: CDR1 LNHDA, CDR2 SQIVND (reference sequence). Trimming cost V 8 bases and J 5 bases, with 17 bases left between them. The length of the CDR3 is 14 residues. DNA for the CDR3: TGTGCCAGTTCGGACCCTTGGGGCCTAGATACGCAGTATTTT. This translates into CASSDPWGLDTQYF. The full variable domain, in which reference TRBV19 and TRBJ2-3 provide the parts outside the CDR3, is DGGITQSPKYLFRKEGQNVTLSCEQNLNHDAMYWYRQDPGQGLRLIYYSQIVNDFQKGDIAEGYSVSREKKESFPLTVTSAQKNPTAFYLCASSDPWGLDTQYFGPGTRLTVL.

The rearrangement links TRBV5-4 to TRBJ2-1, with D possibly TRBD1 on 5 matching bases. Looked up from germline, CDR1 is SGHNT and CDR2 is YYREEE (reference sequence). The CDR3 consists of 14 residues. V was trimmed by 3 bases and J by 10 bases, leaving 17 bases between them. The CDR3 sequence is CASSSAGFQGEQFF. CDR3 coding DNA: TGTGCCAGCAGCTCGGCTGGATTCCAGGGAGAGCAGTTCTTC.

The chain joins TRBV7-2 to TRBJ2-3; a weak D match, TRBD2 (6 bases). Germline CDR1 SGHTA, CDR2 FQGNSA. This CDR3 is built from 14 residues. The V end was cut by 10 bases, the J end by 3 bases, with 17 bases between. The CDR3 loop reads CATEDGSRTDTQYF. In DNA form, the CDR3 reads TGTGCCACTGAGGACGGGAGTAGGACAGATACGCAGTATTTT.

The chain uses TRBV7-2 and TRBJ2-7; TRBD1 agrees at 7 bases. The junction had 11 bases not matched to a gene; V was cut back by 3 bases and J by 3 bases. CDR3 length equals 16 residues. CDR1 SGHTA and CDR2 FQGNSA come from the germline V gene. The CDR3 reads CASSFRGIDRDYEQYF. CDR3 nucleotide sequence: TGTGCCAGCAGCTTTAGGGGGATTGACAGGGACTACGAGCAGTACTTC.

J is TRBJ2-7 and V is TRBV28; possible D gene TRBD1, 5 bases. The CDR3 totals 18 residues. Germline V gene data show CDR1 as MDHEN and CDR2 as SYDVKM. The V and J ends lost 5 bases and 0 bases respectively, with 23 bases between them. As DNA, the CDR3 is TGTGCCAGCAGTCCACCCCCGTGGGGCAGGGTGGTCTCCTACGAGCAGTACTTC. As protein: CASSPPPWGRVVSYEQYF.

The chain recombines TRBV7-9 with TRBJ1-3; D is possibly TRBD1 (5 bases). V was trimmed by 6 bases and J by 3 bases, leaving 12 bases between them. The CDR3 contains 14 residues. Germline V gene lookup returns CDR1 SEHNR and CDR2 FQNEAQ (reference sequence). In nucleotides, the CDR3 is TGTGCCAGCAGTGGCAGGGTCGTTGGAAACACCATATATTTT. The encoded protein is CASSGRVVGNTIYF.

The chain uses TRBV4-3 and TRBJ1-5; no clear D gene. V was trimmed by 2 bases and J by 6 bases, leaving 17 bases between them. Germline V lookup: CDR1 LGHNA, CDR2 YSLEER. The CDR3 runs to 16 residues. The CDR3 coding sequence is TGCGCCAGCAGCCAATGTCCCCATTTTTTCATTCAGCCCCAGCATTTT. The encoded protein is CASSQCPHFFIQPQHF.

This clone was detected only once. The CDR3 spells CASSPYPGSGANVLTF. The CDR3 DNA is TGTGCCAGCAGCCCATACCCGGGCTCTGGGGCCAACGTCCTGACTTTC. This rearrangement joins TRBV7-2 to TRBJ2-6; D remains unclear. Germline loops: CDR1 SGHTA, CDR2 FQGNSA. V gave up 5 bases and J gave up 0 bases, with 11 bases separating them. CDR3 length: 16 residues. The full variable domain, its missing parts supplied by reference TRBV7-2 and TRBJ2-6, is GAGVSQSPSNKVTEKGKDVELRCDPISGHTALYWYRQSLGQGLEFLIYFQGNSAPDKSGLPSDRFSAERTGGSVSTLTIQRTQQEDSAVYLCASSPYPGSGANVLTFGAGSRLTVL.

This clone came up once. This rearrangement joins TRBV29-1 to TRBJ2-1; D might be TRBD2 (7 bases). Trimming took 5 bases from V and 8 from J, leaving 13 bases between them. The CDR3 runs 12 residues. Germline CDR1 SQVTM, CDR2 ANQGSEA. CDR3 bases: TGCAGCGTTTCTGGGGGGGCGGATGAGCAGTTCTTC. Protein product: CSVSGGADEQFF.

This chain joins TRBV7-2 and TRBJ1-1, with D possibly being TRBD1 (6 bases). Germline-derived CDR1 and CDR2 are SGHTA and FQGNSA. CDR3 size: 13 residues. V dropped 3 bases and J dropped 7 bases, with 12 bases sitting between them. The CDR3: CASSFNRVSEAFF. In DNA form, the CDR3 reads TGTGCCAGCAGCTTTAACAGGGTCAGTGAAGCTTTCTTT.

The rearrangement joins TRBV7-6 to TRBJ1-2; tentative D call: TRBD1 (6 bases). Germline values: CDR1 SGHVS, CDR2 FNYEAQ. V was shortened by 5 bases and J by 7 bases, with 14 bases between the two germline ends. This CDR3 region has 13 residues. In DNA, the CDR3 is TGTGCCAGCAGCCCTATGTTGGGGGCTGGCTACACCTTC. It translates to CASSPMLGAGYTF.

CDR3 bases: TGTGCCAGTAGCGGGACAGGGGGCTGGGGCTATGGCTACACCTTC. It translates to CASSGTGGWGYGYTF. The chain joins TRBV19 to TRBJ1-2; 12 bases agree with TRBD1. The CDR3 loop spans 15 amino acids. CDR1 LNHDA and CDR2 SQIVND come from the germline V gene (reference sequence). Trimming removed 6 bases from V and 4 bases from J; junction bases left unmatched: 6.

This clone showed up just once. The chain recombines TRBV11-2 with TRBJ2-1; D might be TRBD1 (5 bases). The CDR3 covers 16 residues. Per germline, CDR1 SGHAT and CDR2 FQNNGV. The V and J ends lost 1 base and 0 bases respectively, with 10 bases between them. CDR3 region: CASSLAGRVSYNEQFF. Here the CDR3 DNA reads TGTGCCAGCAGCTTAGCTGGCAGGGTCTCCTACAATGAGCAGTTCTTC.

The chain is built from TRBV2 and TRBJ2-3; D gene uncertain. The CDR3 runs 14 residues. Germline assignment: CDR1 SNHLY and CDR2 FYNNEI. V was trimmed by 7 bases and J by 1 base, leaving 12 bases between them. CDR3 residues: CASKIEQGTDTQYF. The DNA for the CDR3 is TGTGCCAGCAAGATTGAGCAAGGCACAGATACGCAGTATTTT.

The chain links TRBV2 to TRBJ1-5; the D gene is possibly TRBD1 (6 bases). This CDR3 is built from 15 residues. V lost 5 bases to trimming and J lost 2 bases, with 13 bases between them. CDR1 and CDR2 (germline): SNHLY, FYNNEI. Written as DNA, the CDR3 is TGTGCCAGCAGTTTAGGGGGTAAGGGCAATCAGCCCCAGCATTTT. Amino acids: CASSLGGKGNQPQHF.

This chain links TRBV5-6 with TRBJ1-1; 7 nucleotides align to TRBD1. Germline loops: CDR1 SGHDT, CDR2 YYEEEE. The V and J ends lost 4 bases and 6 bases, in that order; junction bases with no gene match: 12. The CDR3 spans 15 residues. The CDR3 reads CASSTTGLQAAEAFF. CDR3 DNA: TGTGCCAGCAGCACGACAGGGTTGCAAGCGGCTGAAGCTTTCTTT.

Written as DNA, the CDR3 is TGTGCCAGTAGTCCTGTCCACGGCAGGGGTGAAAAACTGTTTTTT. This codes for CASSPVHGRGEKLFF. The chain is built from TRBV19 and TRBJ1-4; possibly TRBD1 for D (6 bases). Trimming cost V 5 bases and J 7 bases, with 17 bases left between them. Germline loops: CDR1 LNHDA, CDR2 SQIVND (reference sequence). The CDR3 consists of 15 residues.